This T cell receptor (beta chain) was observed in a study of beta chain features in type 1 diabetes. Study-level background: All samples yielded around 98,000,000 examined sorted cells. Notes on the study in general: Using cDNA template may skew counts toward highly expressing activated cells.

All sorted populations exceeded 95% purity. Expressed TCRB transcripts were sequenced because the isolated RNA had all been reverse transcribed beforehand. The assay was immunoSEQ multiplex PCR, and TCRdb's table has in-frame clones only and misses some. The sample has 620,000 or so clones; roughly a sixth are singletons. Germline V gene sequence: CDR1 SEHNR, CDR2 FQNEAQ (reference sequence). The CDR3 covers 18 residues. The V segment lost 4 bases and the J segment 7 bases; nucleotides outside the gene matches: 17. On this clone itself: Antigen specificity is unknown.

The chain joins TRBV7-9 to TRBJ1-4; TRBD1 matches 8 bases. Sequenced: naive CD4+ T cells from blood. This receptor was taken from a man between 18 and 35 years old in good health. CDR3 in amino acids: CASSSVGNKDRGGEKLFF. The CDR3 region has the DNA TGTGCCAGCAGCTCAGTGGGGAACAAAGACAGGGGAGGTGAAAAACTGTTTTTT.